The T cell receptor beta chain under discussion was sequenced for a study of blood T cell repertoires in COVID-19. The V gene's germline CDR1 is LGHDT and CDR2 YNNKEL (reference sequence). The V segment lost 2 bases and the J segment 2 bases; nucleotides outside the gene matches: 4. The CDR3 is made up of 15 amino acids. Sequencing was performed with immunoSEQ multiplex PCR; in TCRdb, only in-frame clones are kept and a portion is missing. The data contain 180,000 or so clones, around 83% of them singletons. The sample was peripheral blood. The chain combines TRBV3-1 (or the pseudogene TRBV3-2) with TRBJ2-7; TRBD2 matches at 9 bases. The TCR sequence derives from a man in his late teens or twenties with acute or convalescent COVID-19. The CDR3 nucleotides are TGTGCCAGCAGCCAAAGCCCTAGCGGGGCCTACGAGCAGTACTTC. It yields the protein CASSQSPSGAYEQYF.